Listed below are T cell receptor beta chains from one sample, sequenced in a study of T cell responses to AZD1222 COVID-19 vaccine. Assay: immunoSEQ multiplex PCR; the TCRdb copy retains only in-frame clones and omits some. The table has 65,000 to 70,000 clones, approximately 87% seen once. Source: peripheral blood, taken 28 days after the second AZD1222 dose. Receptors originate from an adult who received the AZD1222 COVID-19 vaccine. CDR3s leave out the opening cysteine and the closing phenylalanine or tryptophan. Each record gives: J gene, V gene, CDR3 protein.

TRBJ1-2 | TRBV9 | ASSVQGSYT
TRBJ2-1 | TRBV10-1 | ASSPLGGRDEQF
TRBJ1-1 | TRBV19 | ASSGRFEAF
TRBJ1-4 | TRBV19 | ASSILVGGEKLF
TRBJ1-1 | TRBV9 | ASSLQGGRERAF
TRBJ2-7 | TRBV7-8 | ASSPGQGEQY
TRBJ1-1 | TRBV19 | ASGDRGSGNTEAF
TRBJ1-2 | TRBV27 | ASRGQTDYGYT
TRBJ1-2 | TRBV4-1 | ASSQEKGWTGGNGYT
TRBJ2-3 | TRBV5-1 | ASSLGTARDTQY
TRBJ1-3 | TRBV18 | ASSPPGGPGNTIY
TRBJ2-7 | TRBV5-8 | ASSQISYGGY
TRBJ1-5 | TRBV5-8 | ASSLTNQPQH
TRBJ2-2 | TRBV6-5 | ASRELAGPGELF
TRBJ2-1 | TRBV28 | ASSFDAPGTPSYNEQF
TRBJ1-3 | TRBV10-1 | ASSESMAGTIY